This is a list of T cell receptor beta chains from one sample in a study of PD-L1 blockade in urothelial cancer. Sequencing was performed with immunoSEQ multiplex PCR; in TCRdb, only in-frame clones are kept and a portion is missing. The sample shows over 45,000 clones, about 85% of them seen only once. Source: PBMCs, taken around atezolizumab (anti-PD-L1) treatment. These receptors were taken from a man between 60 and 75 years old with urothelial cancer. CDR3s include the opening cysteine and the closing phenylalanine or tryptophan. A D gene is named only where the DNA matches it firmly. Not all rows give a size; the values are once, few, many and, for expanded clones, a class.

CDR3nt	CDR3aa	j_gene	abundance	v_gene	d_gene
TGTGCCAGCAGCTTAGATCTTATCGGCAGGGCGGACGAGCAGTACTTC	CASSLDLIGRADEQYF	TRBJ2-7	NA	TRBV11-3	NA
TGTGCCAGCAGGGGGAGGGGTGGCTCCTACAATGAGCAGTTCTTC	CASRGRGGSYNEQFF	TRBJ2-1	once	TRBV2	TRBD2
TGTGCCAGCAGCGTAGTGGGACAGGGCTTCGATGAGCAGTTCTTC	CASSVVGQGFDEQFF	TRBJ2-1	NA	TRBV9	TRBD1
TGCAGCGTCCGGGGACACTACCAAGAGACCCAGTACTTC	CSVRGHYQETQYF	TRBJ2-5	few	TRBV29-1	NA
TGTGCCAGCCGAACCGGACAGGGTGGAGCCTACGAGCAGTACTTC	CASRTGQGGAYEQYF	TRBJ2-7	NA	TRBV6-5	TRBD1
TGTGCCAGCAGCGTAGATGGCAGCGCATTTGGTGGCTACACCTTC	CASSVDGSAFGGYTF	TRBJ1-2	few	TRBV9	NA
TGTGCCTGGAGTGACCAGGCCTTTGAGCAGTACTTC	CAWSDQAFEQYF	TRBJ2-7	NA	TRBV30	NA
TGTGCCACAGGACGGGGAAATGAAAAACTGTTTTTT	CATGRGNEKLFF	TRBJ1-4	NA	TRBV10-3	NA
TGTGCCAGCAGTTCAGAGGGCCGTGGCTACACCTTC	CASSSEGRGYTF	TRBJ1-2	NA	TRBV27	NA
TGTGCCAGCAGCTTTAGCGGGTCCAAAGAGACCCAGTACTTC	CASSFSGSKETQYF	TRBJ2-5	NA	TRBV11-2	TRBD2
TGTGCCAGCAGCCGAACGGGGGGACAGGAGTATAATTCACCCCTCCACTTT	CASSRTGGQEYNSPLHF	TRBJ1-6	NA	TRBV7-6	TRBD1
TGTGCTAGCAGCTTAGCGCCGGGGTCTAATGAAAAACTGTTTTTT	CASSLAPGSNEKLFF	TRBJ1-4	once	TRBV7-7	NA
TGTGCAAGTCGCTTCGGCGGAACCAACACCGGGGAGCTGTTTTTT	CASRFGGTNTGELFF	TRBJ2-2	NA	TRBV12-2	NA
TGTGCCAGCAGTACCCAGGGGGCGTGGACTGAAGCTTTCTTT	CASSTQGAWTEAFF	TRBJ1-1	NA	TRBV27	TRBD1
TGCGCCAGCAGCCAAGATCCCGGACAGAGCTCCTACGAGCAGTACTTC	CASSQDPGQSSYEQYF	TRBJ2-7	NA	TRBV4-3	NA
TGTGCCAGCAGTAGGATCACTAGCGGGGGGGCGGGAGATACGCAGTATTTT	CASSRITSGGAGDTQYF	TRBJ2-3	few	TRBV7-9	TRBD2
TGTGCCAGCAGTGACGACGGGGGAAGGGGAAACACCATATATTTT	CASSDDGGRGNTIYF	TRBJ1-3	NA	TRBV6-4	NA
TGCAGCGCCCGACAGCTTACTAGCACAGATACGCAGTATTTT	CSARQLTSTDTQYF	TRBJ2-3	NA	TRBV29-1	NA
TGTGCCAGCTCACCACTCTTGGGTCGGGGTACGAACACCGGGGAGCTGTTTTTT	CASSPLLGRGTNTGELFF	TRBJ2-2	NA	TRBV18	NA
TGCGCCAGCAGCTTGGGACCAGTCCAGCGGGGGGCACACAATGAGCAGTTCTTC	CASSLGPVQRGAHNEQFF	TRBJ2-1	NA	TRBV5-1	TRBD2
TGTGCCAGTAGTATGACAAGCGGGCTCTACGAGCAGTACTTC	CASSMTSGLYEQYF	TRBJ2-7	NA	TRBV19	NA
TGTGCCAGCTTACAAGACTTAGGAAGCCATGAAGCTTTCTTT	CASLQDLGSHEAFF	TRBJ1-1	NA	TRBV18	NA
TGTGCGGATTCGAGGGATCGTGATGGCGAGCAGTACTTC	CADSRDRDGEQYF	TRBJ2-7	NA	TRBV5-4	NA
TGTGCCTGGAGTGGTCTAGCGGGGGGTGGTAATGAGCAGTTCTTC	CAWSGLAGGGNEQFF	TRBJ2-1	NA	TRBV30	TRBD2
TGTGCCAGCAGCCCAGGGACATTTAGAGAGACCCAGTACTTC	CASSPGTFRETQYF	TRBJ2-5	NA	TRBV5-5	NA
TGTGCCTGGACCGTACAGGGCCCAGAGGGCTACACCTTC	CAWTVQGPEGYTF	TRBJ1-2	NA	TRBV30	NA
TGCGCCAGCCAAAAACAAGAGACCCAGTACTTC	CASQKQETQYF	TRBJ2-5	NA	TRBV5-1	NA
TGCGCCAGCGCAGGGGGCGCCGGCACCGGGGAGCTGTTTTTT	CASAGGAGTGELFF	TRBJ2-2	NA	TRBV5-1	TRBD1
TGTGCCAGCAGCAACATATTCGTGCGGCGGGCGGGAGATACGCAGTATTTT	CASSNIFVRRAGDTQYF	TRBJ2-3	once	TRBV21-1	NA
TGCGCCAGCAGCTTCGGGACAGGGGACACTGAAGCTTTCTTT	CASSFGTGDTEAFF	TRBJ1-1	NA	TRBV5-1	TRBD1
TGTGCCAGCAGTGAAGCAGGCGACTTAACGGAGACCCAGTACTTC	CASSEAGDLTETQYF	TRBJ2-5	NA	TRBV2	NA
TGTGCCAGTACTCCGGACAGGGGGCGCGATTATGGCTACACCTTC	CASTPDRGRDYGYTF	TRBJ1-2	NA	TRBV19	TRBD1
TGTGCCAGCAGCCCCGGGACTTCTGACACAGATACGCAGTATTTT	CASSPGTSDTDTQYF	TRBJ2-3	NA	TRBV7-9	NA
TGTGCCAGCAGCTCTGGAGGGCCTAACTATGGCTACACCTTC	CASSSGGPNYGYTF	TRBJ1-2	NA	TRBV28	NA
TGTGCCAGCAGCCTAAGCGGGGGTCTCACCGGGGAGCTGTTTTTT	CASSLSGGLTGELFF	TRBJ2-2	NA	TRBV6-4	TRBD2
TGTGCCAGCAGTGGTGTACTAGGCCAAGAGACCCAGTACTTC	CASSGVLGQETQYF	TRBJ2-5	NA	TRBV2	NA
TGTGCCAGCAGTTTCAATAAACAGGCGTACAATGAGCAGTTCTTC	CASSFNKQAYNEQFF	TRBJ2-1	NA	TRBV6-5	NA
TGTGCCTGGAGTGTACTGAGAGGCTCGAACGAGCAGTACTTC	CAWSVLRGSNEQYF	TRBJ2-7	NA	TRBV30	NA